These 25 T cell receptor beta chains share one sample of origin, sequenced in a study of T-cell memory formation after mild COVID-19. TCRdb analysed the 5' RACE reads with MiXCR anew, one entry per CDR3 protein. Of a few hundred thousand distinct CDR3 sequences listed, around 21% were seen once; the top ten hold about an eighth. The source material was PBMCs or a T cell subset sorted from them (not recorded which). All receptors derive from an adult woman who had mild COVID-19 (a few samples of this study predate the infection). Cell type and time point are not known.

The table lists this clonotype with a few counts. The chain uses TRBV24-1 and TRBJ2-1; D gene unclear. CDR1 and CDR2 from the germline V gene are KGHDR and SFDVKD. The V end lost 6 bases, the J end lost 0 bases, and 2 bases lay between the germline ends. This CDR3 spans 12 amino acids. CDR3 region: CATSSSYNEQFF. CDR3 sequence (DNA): TGTGCCACCAGTAGCTCCTACAATGAGCAGTTCTTC.

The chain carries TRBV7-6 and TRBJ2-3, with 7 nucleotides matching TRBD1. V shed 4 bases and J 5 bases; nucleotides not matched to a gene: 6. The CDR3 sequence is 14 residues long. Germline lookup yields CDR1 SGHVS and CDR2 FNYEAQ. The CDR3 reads CASSSQGRVDTQYF. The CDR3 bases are TGTGCCAGCAGCTCACAGGGGAGAGTAGATACGCAGTATTTT. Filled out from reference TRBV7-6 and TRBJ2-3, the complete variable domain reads GAGVSQSPRYKVTKRGQDVALRCDPISGHVSLYWYRQALGQGPEFLTYFNYEAQQDKSGLPNDRFSAERPEGSISTLTIQRTEQRDSAMYRCASSSQGRVDTQYFGPGTRLTVL.

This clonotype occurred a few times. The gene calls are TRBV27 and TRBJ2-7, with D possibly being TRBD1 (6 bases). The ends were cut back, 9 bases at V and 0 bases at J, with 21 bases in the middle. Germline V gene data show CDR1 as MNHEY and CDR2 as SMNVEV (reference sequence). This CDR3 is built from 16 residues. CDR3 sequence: CASNSRRGQSSYEQYF. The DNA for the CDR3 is TGTGCCAGTAACTCGCGCAGGGGTCAGAGCTCCTACGAGCAGTACTTC.

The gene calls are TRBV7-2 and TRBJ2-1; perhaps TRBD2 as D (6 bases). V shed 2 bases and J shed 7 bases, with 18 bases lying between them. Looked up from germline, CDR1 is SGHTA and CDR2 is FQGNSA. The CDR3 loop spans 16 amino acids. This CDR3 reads CASSLRSGTGGNEQFF. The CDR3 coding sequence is TGTGCCAGCAGCTTAAGGTCCGGGACTGGCGGGAATGAGCAGTTCTTC.

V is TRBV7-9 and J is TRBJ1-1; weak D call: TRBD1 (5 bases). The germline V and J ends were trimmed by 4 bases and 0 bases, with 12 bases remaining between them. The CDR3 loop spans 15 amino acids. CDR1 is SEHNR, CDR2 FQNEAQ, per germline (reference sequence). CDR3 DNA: TGTGCCAGCAGCTCCCCAGGGATGCTGAACACTGAAGCTTTCTTT. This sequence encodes CASSSPGMLNTEAFF. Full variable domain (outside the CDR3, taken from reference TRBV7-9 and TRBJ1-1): DTGVSQNPRHKITKRGQNVTFRCDPISEHNRLYWYRQTLGQGPEFLTYFQNEAQLEKSRLLSDRFSAERPKGSFSTLEIQRTEQGDSAMYLCASSSPGMLNTEAFFGQGTRLTVV.

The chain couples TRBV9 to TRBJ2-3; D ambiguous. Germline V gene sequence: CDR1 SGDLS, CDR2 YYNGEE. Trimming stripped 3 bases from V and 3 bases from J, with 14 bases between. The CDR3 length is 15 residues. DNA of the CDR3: TGTGCCAGCAGCGCCCGGAGCTCCGGTACAGATACGCAGTATTTT. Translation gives CASSARSSGTDTQYF.

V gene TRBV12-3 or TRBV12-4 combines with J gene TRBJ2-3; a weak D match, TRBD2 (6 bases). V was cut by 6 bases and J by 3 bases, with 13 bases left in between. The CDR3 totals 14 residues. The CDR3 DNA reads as TGTGCCAGCAGCCCGGTCGGGAGAACAGATACGCAGTATTTT. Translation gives CASSPVGRTDTQYF.

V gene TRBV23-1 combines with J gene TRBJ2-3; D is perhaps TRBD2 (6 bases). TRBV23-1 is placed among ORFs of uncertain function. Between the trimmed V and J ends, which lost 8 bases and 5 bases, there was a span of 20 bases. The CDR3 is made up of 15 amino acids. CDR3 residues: CASGNPRGWIDTQYF. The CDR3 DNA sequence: TGCGCCAGCGGCAACCCCCGGGGGTGGATAGATACGCAGTATTTT.

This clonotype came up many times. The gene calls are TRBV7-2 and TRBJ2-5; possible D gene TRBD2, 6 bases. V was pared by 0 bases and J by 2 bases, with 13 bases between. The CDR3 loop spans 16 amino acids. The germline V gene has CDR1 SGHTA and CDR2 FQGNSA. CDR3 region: CASSLAGGRMQETQYF. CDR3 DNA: TGTGCCAGCAGCTTAGCCGGGGGACGGATGCAAGAGACCCAGTACTTC.

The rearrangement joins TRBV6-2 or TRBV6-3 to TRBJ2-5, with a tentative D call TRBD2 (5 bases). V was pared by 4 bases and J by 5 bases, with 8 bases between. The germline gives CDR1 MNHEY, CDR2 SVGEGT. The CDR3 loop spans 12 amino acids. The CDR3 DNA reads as TGTGCCAGCAGTTTCACGGGGGAGACCCAGTACTTC. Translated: CASSFTGETQYF.

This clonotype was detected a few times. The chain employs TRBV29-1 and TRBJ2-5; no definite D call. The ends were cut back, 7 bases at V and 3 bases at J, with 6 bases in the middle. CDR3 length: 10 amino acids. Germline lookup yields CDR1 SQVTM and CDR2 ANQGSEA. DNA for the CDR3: TGCAGCGGTGGAGAAGAGACCCAGTACTTC. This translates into CSGGEETQYF.

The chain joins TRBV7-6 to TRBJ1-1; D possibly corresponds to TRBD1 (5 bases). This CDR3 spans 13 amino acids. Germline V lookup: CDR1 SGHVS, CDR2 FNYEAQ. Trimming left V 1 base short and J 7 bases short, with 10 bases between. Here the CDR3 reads CASSLVVGDEAFF. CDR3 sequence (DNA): TGTGCCAGCAGCTTAGTAGTAGGGGATGAAGCTTTCTTT.

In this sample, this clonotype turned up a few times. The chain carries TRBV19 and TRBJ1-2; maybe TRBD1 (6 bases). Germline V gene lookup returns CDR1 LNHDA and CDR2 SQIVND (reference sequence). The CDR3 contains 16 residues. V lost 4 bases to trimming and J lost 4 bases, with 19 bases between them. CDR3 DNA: TGTGCCAGTAGTACCAGCAAGGGACAAGGTTTCTATGGCTACACCTTC. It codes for CASSTSKGQGFYGYTF.

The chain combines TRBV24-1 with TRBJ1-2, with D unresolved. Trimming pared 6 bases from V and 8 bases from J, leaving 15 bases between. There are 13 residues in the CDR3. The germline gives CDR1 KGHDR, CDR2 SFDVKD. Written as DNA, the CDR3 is TGTGCCACCAGTACGAGGACCCAGTTCGGCTACACCTTC. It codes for CATSTRTQFGYTF.

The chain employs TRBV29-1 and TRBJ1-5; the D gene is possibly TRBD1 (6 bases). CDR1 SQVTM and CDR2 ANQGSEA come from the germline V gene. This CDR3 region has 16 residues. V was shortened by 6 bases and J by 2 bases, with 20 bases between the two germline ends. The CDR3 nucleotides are TGCAGCGTCTCCTCCTGGGAGGGGGAAGGCAATCAGCCCCAGCATTTT. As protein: CSVSSWEGEGNQPQHF.

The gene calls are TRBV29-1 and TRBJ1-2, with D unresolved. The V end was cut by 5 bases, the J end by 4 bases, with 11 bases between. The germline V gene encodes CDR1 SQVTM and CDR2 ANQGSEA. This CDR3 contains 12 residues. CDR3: CSVYSGGYGYTF. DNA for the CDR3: TGCAGCGTTTACTCCGGAGGCTATGGCTACACCTTC.

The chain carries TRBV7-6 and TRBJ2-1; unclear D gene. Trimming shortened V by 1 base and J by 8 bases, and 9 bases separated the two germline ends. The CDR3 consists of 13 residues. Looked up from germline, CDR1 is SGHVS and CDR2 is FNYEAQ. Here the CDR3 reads CASSLGSTYEQFF. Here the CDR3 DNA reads TGTGCCAGCAGCTTAGGCAGTACTTATGAGCAGTTCTTC.

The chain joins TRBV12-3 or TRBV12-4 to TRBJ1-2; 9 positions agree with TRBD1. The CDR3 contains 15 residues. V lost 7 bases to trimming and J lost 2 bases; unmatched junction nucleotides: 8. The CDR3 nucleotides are TGTGCCAGCACCCGGCGCGGGACAGGGAACTATGGCTACACCTTC. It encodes CASTRRGTGNYGYTF.

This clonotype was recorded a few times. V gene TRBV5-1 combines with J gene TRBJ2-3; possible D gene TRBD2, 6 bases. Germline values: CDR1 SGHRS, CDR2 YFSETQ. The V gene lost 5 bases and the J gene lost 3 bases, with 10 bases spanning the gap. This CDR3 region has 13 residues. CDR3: CASRDYQTDTQYF. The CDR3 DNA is TGCGCCAGCAGGGACTACCAGACAGATACGCAGTATTTT.

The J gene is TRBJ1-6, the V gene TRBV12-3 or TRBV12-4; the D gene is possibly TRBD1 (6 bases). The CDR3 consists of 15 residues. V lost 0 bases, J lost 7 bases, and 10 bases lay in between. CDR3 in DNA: TGTGCCAGCAGTTTAGCGCGAGGGGGGAATTCACCCCTCCACTTT. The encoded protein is CASSLARGGNSPLHF.

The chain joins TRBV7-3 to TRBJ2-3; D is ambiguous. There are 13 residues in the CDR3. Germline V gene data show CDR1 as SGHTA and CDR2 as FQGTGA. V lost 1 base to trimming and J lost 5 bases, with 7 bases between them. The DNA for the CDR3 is TGTGCCAGCAGCTTAAATCTCGTAGATACGCAGTATTTT. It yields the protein CASSLNLVDTQYF.

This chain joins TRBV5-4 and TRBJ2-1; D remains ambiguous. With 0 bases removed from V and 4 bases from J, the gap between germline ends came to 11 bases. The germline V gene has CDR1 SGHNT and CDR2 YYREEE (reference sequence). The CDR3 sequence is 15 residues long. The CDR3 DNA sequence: TGTGCCAGCAGCTTGGAGTTAGTGGCGTACAATGAGCAGTTCTTC. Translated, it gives CASSLELVAYNEQFF.

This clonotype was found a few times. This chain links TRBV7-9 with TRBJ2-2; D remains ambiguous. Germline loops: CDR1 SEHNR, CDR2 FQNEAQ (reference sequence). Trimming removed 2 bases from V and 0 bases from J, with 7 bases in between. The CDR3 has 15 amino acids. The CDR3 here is CASSLNNANTGELFF. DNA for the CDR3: TGTGCCAGCAGCTTAAACAACGCGAACACCGGGGAGCTGTTTTTT.

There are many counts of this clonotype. Here the CDR3 DNA reads TGTGCCACCAGCAGAGTGCCCGACACAGATACGCAGTATTTT. It codes for CATSRVPDTDTQYF. This chain links TRBV15 with TRBJ2-3; the D is unclear. CDR1 LNHNV and CDR2 YYDKDF come from the germline V gene (reference sequence). This CDR3 has 14 residues. V lost 1 base and J lost 2, with 7 bases in between.

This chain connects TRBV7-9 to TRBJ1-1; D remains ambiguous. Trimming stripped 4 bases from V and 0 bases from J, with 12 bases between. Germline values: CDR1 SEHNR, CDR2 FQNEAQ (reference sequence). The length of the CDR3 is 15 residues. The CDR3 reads CASSSNSGMNTEAFF. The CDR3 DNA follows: TGTGCCAGCAGCTCCAATAGCGGGATGAACACTGAAGCTTTCTTT.